This is a list of T cell receptor beta chains from one sample in a study of identical twins. TCRdb re-called the 5' RACE reads with MiXCR, one entry per CDR3 protein. The sample consists of some 710,000 distinct CDR3 sequences, around 6% of them appearing once. What was sequenced was naive T cells sorted from blood. The source of these receptors is a young man in good health. Each CDR3 is given with its conserved first and last residue. A D gene is named only where the DNA matches it firmly. Expanded clones get a size class; other rows say once, few or many, or leave the size out.

>few|14|TRBJ1-5|-|TRBV27
TGTGCCAGCAGTTTATTACGGGGAGCTCAGCCCCAGCATTTT
CASSLLRGAQPQHF
>-|16|TRBJ2-7|-|TRBV5-1
TGCGCCAGCAGCTTTCCAAGGACAGAACCGTCCTACGAGCAGTACTTC
CASSFPRTEPSYEQYF
>many|11|TRBJ2-5|-|TRBV21-1
TGTGCCAGTTTTGGGGGGGAGACCCAGTACTTC
CASFGGETQYF
>-|15|TRBJ1-5|-|TRBV7-8
TGTGCCAGCAGCTTAGGAGTGGACCACGGTCAGCCCCAGCATTTT
CASSLGVDHGQPQHF
>-|11|TRBJ1-1|-|TRBV20-1
TGCAGTGCTAGGGTCCGGGCTGGGGCTTTCTTT
CSARVRAGAFF
>-|17|TRBJ2-7|TRBD2|TRBV2
TGTGCCAGCAGCCGTAGAGTAGCGGGAGCCCTCTCCTACGAGCAGTACTTC
CASSRRVAGALSYEQYF
>many|15|TRBJ1-4|TRBD1|TRBV12-3/TRBV12-4
TGTGCCAGCAGTTTGATGGGGACAGGGAATGAAAAACTGTTTTTT
CASSLMGTGNEKLFF
>few|15|TRBJ1-2|-|TRBV28
TGTGCCAGCAGTTCTCCGACGGATACTAACTATGGCTACACCTTC
CASSSPTDTNYGYTF
>-|16|TRBJ2-1|TRBD2|TRBV25-1
TGTGCCAGCTCAATGCGCCTAGCGGGAGGCCACAATGAGCAGTTCTTC
CASSMRLAGGHNEQFF
>-|11|TRBJ1-2|-|TRBV29-1
TGCAGCGTTGTAGGGGATTTTGGCTACACCTTC
CSVVGDFGYTF
>-|14|TRBJ2-1|TRBD2|TRBV7-3
TGTGCCAGCAACCCGGGCGGGAGGGCCAATGAGCAGTTCTTC
CASNPGGRANEQFF
>-|17|TRBJ2-5|TRBD2|TRBV7-2
TGTGCCAGCAGCTTAAAGGGTCCGGGACTAGCGGGAGAGACCCAGTACTTC
CASSLKGPGLAGETQYF
>-|14|TRBJ2-5|-|TRBV24-1
TGTGCCACCAGTAACGGGTTTAGCGATGAGACCCAGTACTTC
CATSNGFSDETQYF
>many|14|TRBJ2-1|TRBD2|TRBV10-3
TGTGCCGTTAGGGCTAGCGGGATTTACAATGAGCAGTTCTTC
CAVRASGIYNEQFF
>few|13|TRBJ2-1|TRBD2|TRBV20-1
TGCAGTGCCCAGGCGGGAGGGAACAATGAGCAGTTCTTC
CSAQAGGNNEQFF
>-|14|TRBJ2-7|TRBD1|TRBV7-9
TGTGCCAGCACGACAGGGGGCATCGGGTACGAGCAGTACTTC
CASTTGGIGYEQYF
>-|11|TRBJ2-1|-|TRBV20-1
TGCAGTGCGACTGTAGCCCTCGAGCAGTTCTTC
CSATVALEQFF
>many|16|TRBJ2-3|TRBD2|TRBV20-1
TGCAGTGCCAGCCTGGGGCGCGGGAGGGCCCCAGATACGCAGTATTTT
CSASLGRGRAPDTQYF
>many|14|TRBJ2-1|-|TRBV29-1
TGCAGCGTTGAAGGTCTAGCAGTCAACAATGAGCAGTTCTTC
CSVEGLAVNNEQFF
>-|15|TRBJ1-5|TRBD1|TRBV7-2
TGTGCCAGCAGCTTACAGACAGGGGGCTATCAGCCCCAGCATTTT
CASSLQTGGYQPQHF
>-|14|TRBJ2-2|TRBD1|TRBV10-3
TGTGCCATCAGGGGGACAGGGCACACCGGGGAGCTGTTTTTT
CAIRGTGHTGELFF
>few|15|TRBJ2-3|TRBD1|TRBV6-1
TGTGCCAGCAGTGCCTCCGGGACAGAGAGTGATACGCAGTATTTT
CASSASGTESDTQYF
>many|16|TRBJ1-5|-|TRBV4-1
TGCGCCAGCAGCCATATTCCACCGGGGGAGGGTCAGCCCCAGCATTTT
CASSHIPPGEGQPQHF
>-|15|TRBJ2-3|TRBD1|TRBV20-1
TGCAGTGCTAGAGATCTGGGCAGGGGGCCAGATACGCAGTATTTT
CSARDLGRGPDTQYF
>many|14|TRBJ1-5|TRBD1|TRBV6-1
TGTGCCAGCAGAGGACAGGGGGCAGGTCAGCCCCAGCATTTT
CASRGQGAGQPQHF
>many|16|TRBJ2-1|TRBD2|TRBV7-2
TGTGCCAGCAGCTCAGGGGCGGGAGGCCTCTACAATGAGCAGTTCTTC
CASSSGAGGLYNEQFF
>few|12|TRBJ2-5|-|TRBV20-1
TGCAGTGCTAGCGACAGTCAAGAGACCCAGTACTTC
CSASDSQETQYF
>-|16|TRBJ2-6|-|TRBV7-9
TGTGCCAGCAGCCCTAGACGGTCGTCTGGGGCCAACGTCCTGACTTTC
CASSPRRSSGANVLTF
>few|17|TRBJ2-1|TRBD1|TRBV12-3/TRBV12-4
TGTGCCAGCAGCCCTAGACAGGGAATAGGATCGTACAATGAGCAGTTCTTC
CASSPRQGIGSYNEQFF
>few|13|TRBJ2-1|-|TRBV7-2
TGTGCCAGCAGCTTACGGAGGGCCGATGAGCAGTTCTTC
CASSLRRADEQFF
>many|11|TRBJ1-4|-|TRBV12-3/TRBV12-4
TGTGCCAGCAGTCTCTATGGAAAACTGTTTTTT
CASSLYGKLFF
>many|15|TRBJ1-5|-|TRBV5-1
TGCGCCAGCAGCTTGGGGGAAAGGTCGGATCAGCCCCAGCATTTT
CASSLGERSDQPQHF
>-|17|TRBJ2-7|-|TRBV7-9
TGTGCCAGCAGCTTACCCCTTGCTGCAGGGAACTCCTACGAGCAGTACTTC
CASSLPLAAGNSYEQYF
>-|17|TRBJ2-1|TRBD2|TRBV6-2/TRBV6-3
TGTGCCAGCAGTTACTCGGCTAGCGGGAGGTCCGGGAATGAGCAGTTCTTC
CASSYSASGRSGNEQFF
>many|14|TRBJ2-7|TRBD2|TRBV12-3/TRBV12-4
TGTGCCAGCAGTACCGGGACTAGCTCCTACGAGCAGTACTTC
CASSTGTSSYEQYF
>-|14|TRBJ2-2|-|TRBV19
TGTGCCAGTAGTCTTGGGTCGGGGATCGGGGAGCTGTTTTTT
CASSLGSGIGELFF
>-|18|TRBJ2-2|TRBD1|TRBV7-8
TGTGCCAGCAGCTTCTCTGGACAGGGGGCGCAAATGACCGGGGAGCTGTTTTTT
CASSFSGQGAQMTGELFF
>few|14|TRBJ2-2|-|TRBV9
TGTGCCAGCAGTGGTGCCCCAGGCACCGGGGAGCTGTTTTTT
CASSGAPGTGELFF
>-|13|TRBJ2-2|TRBD1|TRBV29-1
TGCAGCGTTGAGACAGGGGGCACCGGGGAGCTGTTTTTT
CSVETGGTGELFF
>-|13|TRBJ1-5|-|TRBV7-2
TGTGCCAGCAGCTACACACAGGGTCAGCCCCAGCATTTT
CASSYTQGQPQHF
>-|15|TRBJ2-3|TRBD1|TRBV27
TGTGCCAGCAGTTTATCGACAGGGGGCTTAGATACGCAGTATTTT
CASSLSTGGLDTQYF
>-|14|TRBJ1-5|-|TRBV21-1
TGTGCCAGCAGCAAAGCAGAGAGCAATCAGCCCCAGCATTTT
CASSKAESNQPQHF
>many|15|TRBJ2-1|TRBD2|TRBV3-1
TGTGCCAGCAGCCAAGGACTAGCGGATAGGCGTGAGCAGTTCTTC
CASSQGLADRREQFF
>many|13|TRBJ2-1|-|TRBV12-3/TRBV12-4
TGTGCCAGCAGTTCTTTTACTAGCCATGAGCAGTTCTTC
CASSSFTSHEQFF
>-|19|TRBJ2-2|-|TRBV18
TGTGCCAGCTCACCACATGGGACACCGCTTTCCCTGAACACCGGGGAGCTGTTTTTT
CASSPHGTPLSLNTGELFF
>few|15|TRBJ2-7|-|TRBV10-3
TGTGCCATCAGTGCCTTTGAGGTGCCCGCCTACGAGCAGTACTTC
CAISAFEVPAYEQYF
>few|15|TRBJ2-1|TRBD1|TRBV24-1
TGTGCCACCAGTGCCGGGACAGGGTTATGGAATGAGCAGTTCTTC
CATSAGTGLWNEQFF
>-|18|TRBJ2-1|-|TRBV11-2
TGTGCCAGCAGCCGCGGACAGGGGGCAACTAGCGGGAGATATGAGCAGTTCTTC
CASSRGQGATSGRYEQFF
>many|12|TRBJ1-1|-|TRBV29-1
TGCAGCGTTGATGGATTGAACACTGAAGCTTTCTTT
CSVDGLNTEAFF
>few|16|TRBJ2-7|TRBD2|TRBV12-3/TRBV12-4
TGTGCCAGCAGTTTAGGGCTAGCGGGAGTGAGTATCGAGCAGTACTTC
CASSLGLAGVSIEQYF
>many|14|TRBJ1-4|-|TRBV28
TGTGCCAGCAGTCCCCCATCCGATAATGAAAAACTGTTTTTT
CASSPPSDNEKLFF
>few|16|TRBJ2-5|-|TRBV28
TGTGCCAGCAGCCAGGCAGGGAAAGTCGAGCAAGAGACCCAGTACTTC
CASSQAGKVEQETQYF
>once|17|TRBJ2-1|-|TRBV29-1
TGCAGCGTTGAAGGTATCGGAGGGAGGTGGGTTTCCAATGAGCAGTTCTTC
CSVEGIGGRWVSNEQFF
>many|14|TRBJ2-2|-|TRBV6-5
TGTGCCAGCAGTTACTTGGAGAACACCGGGGAGCTGTTTTTT
CASSYLENTGELFF